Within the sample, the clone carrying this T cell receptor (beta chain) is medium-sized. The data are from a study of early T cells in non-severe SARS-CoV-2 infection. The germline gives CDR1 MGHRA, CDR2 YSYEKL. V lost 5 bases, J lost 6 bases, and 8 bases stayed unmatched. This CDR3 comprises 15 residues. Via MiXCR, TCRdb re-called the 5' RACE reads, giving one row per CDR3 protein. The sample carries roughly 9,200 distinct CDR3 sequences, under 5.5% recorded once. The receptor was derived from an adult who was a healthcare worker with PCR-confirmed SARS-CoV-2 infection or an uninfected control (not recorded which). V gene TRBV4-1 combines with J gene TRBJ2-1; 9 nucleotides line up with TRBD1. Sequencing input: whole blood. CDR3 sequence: CASSSRDREGNEQFF. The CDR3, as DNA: TGCGCCAGCAGCTCCCGGGACAGGGAAGGCAATGAGCAGTTCTTC.